The 3 T cell receptor beta chains listed next were all sequenced from one sample in a study of cytomegalovirus exposure and HLA in healthy donors. It was with 60 Vbeta and 13 Jbeta primers that the PCR ran. Only in-frame clones appear in the TCRdb table, and some are missing; sequencing was by immunoSEQ multiplex PCR. Of fewer than 250,000 clones listed, approximately 80% are singletons. The sample consisted of PBMCs. All receptors come from a woman aged 40-49 years in good health and CMV-seronegative.

The chain employs TRBV10-3 and TRBJ1-5; perhaps TRBD1 as D (5 bases). The CDR3 spans 17 residues. Germline assignment: CDR1 ENHRY and CDR2 SYGVKD. The V end was cut by 2 bases, the J end by 4 bases, with 18 bases between. The CDR3 DNA reads as TGTGCCATCAGTGAGAGTTCTAAAGGGGCCGATAATCAGCCCCAGCATTTT. Its protein is CAISESSKGADNQPQHF.

Only one count was recorded for this clone. V and J are TRBV7-2 and TRBJ2-2, with D perhaps matching TRBD2 (6 bases). The ends were cut back, 5 bases at V and 4 bases at J, with 20 bases in the middle. The CDR3 is made up of 17 amino acids. The germline CDR1 and CDR2 sequences are SGHTA and FQGNSA. The CDR3 bases are TGTGCCAGCAGCCGGCAACGCCTTCTCGGGGGCACCGGGGAGCTGTTTTTT. Its protein is CASSRQRLLGGTGELFF. Drawing the rest from reference TRBV7-2 and TRBJ2-2, the complete variable domain is GAGVSQSPSNKVTEKGKDVELRCDPISGHTALYWYRQSLGQGLEFLIYFQGNSAPDKSGLPSDRFSAERTGGSVSTLTIQRTQQEDSAVYLCASSRQRLLGGTGELFFGEGSRLTVL.

The chain is built from TRBV27 and TRBJ2-3; D possibly corresponds to TRBD1 (6 bases). The CDR3 contains 14 residues. In germline, CDR1 is MNHEY, CDR2 SMNVEV (reference sequence). Between the trimmed V and J ends, which lost 5 bases and 5 bases, there was a span of 14 bases. The CDR3: CASSVGQLVDTQYF. In nucleotides, the CDR3 is TGTGCCAGCAGTGTAGGACAGTTAGTAGATACGCAGTATTTT.